The 9 T cell receptor beta chains below all came from one sample that was sequenced in a study of cytomegalovirus exposure and HLA in healthy donors. The PCR used 60 Vbeta and 13 Jbeta primers. Measured with immunoSEQ multiplex PCR; TCRdb has only the in-frame clones, and not every one. The table has around 100,000 clones, 78% seen once. The sample comprised PBMCs. These receptors came from a male donor in good health and CMV-seropositive.

The chain joins TRBV10-3 to TRBJ2-3; 9 nucleotides agree with TRBD2. V lost 4 bases to trimming and J lost 2 bases; unmatched junction nucleotides: 4. Germline CDR1 ENHRY, CDR2 SYGVKD. This CDR3 is 15 amino acids long. The CDR3 loop is CAISAAGGITDTQYF. The CDR3 region has the DNA TGTGCCATCAGTGCCGCGGGGGGGATCACAGATACGCAGTATTTT.

The V gene is TRBV28, the J gene TRBJ2-3, with D maybe TRBD2 (6 bases). Germline V gives CDR1 MDHEN, CDR2 SYDVKM. The CDR3 runs to 15 residues. The V gene lost 4 bases and the J gene lost 2 bases, with 13 bases spanning the gap. The CDR3 sequence: CASSSRGLLTDTQYF. The CDR3, as DNA: TGTGCCAGCAGTTCCCGGGGACTGCTCACAGATACGCAGTATTTT.

The chain is built from TRBV27 and TRBJ1-4; perhaps TRBD1 as D (6 bases). Per germline, CDR1 MNHEY and CDR2 SMNVEV (reference sequence). The CDR3 spans 15 residues. Trimming removed 3 bases from V and 3 bases from J, with 11 bases in between. The CDR3 reads CASSLTRGSNEKLFF. The CDR3 DNA sequence: TGTGCCAGCAGTTTGACCAGGGGTTCTAATGAAAAACTGTTTTTT.

V is TRBV27 and J is TRBJ2-7; D might be TRBD2 (5 bases). With 6 bases removed from V and 9 bases from J, the gap between germline ends came to 18 bases. CDR3 length equals 13 residues. Germline V lookup: CDR1 MNHEY, CDR2 SMNVEV (reference sequence). CDR3 amino acids: CASRSAGLRGQYF. CDR3 nucleotides: TGTGCCAGCAGATCTGCGGGTCTACGAGGGCAGTACTTC.

This clone was counted a single time. The chain links TRBV7-7 to TRBJ2-1; 9 bases are shared with TRBD1. CDR3 size: 12 residues. CDR1 is SSHAT, CDR2 FNYEAQ, per germline (reference sequence). V lost 5 bases, J lost 9 bases, and 2 bases stayed unmatched. CDR3 DNA: TGTGCCAGCAGCCCGGACAGGGGTGAGCAGTTCTTC. It translates to CASSPDRGEQFF.

The J gene is TRBJ2-2, the V gene TRBV4-1; perhaps TRBD1 as D (7 bases). V was trimmed by 4 bases and J by 7 bases, leaving 16 bases between them. Germline CDR1 and CDR2: MGHRA and YSYEKL. CDR3 length equals 15 residues. The CDR3 nucleotides are TGCGCCAGCAGCCTTAGACAGGGACTGGTCGGGGAGCTGTTTTTT. This translates into CASSLRQGLVGELFF.

The chain employs TRBV18 and TRBJ2-1; D perhaps matches TRBD1 (6 bases). The germline gives CDR1 KGHSH, CDR2 LQKENI. Trimming took 0 bases from V and 4 from J, leaving 19 bases between them. This CDR3 contains 18 residues. CDR3 bases: TGTGCCAGCTCACCACCGACCTTTGTCGGGACACCATACAATGAGCAGTTCTTC. Translation gives CASSPPTFVGTPYNEQFF.

The CDR3 spells CASSLAGTQETQYF. CDR3 sequence (DNA): TGTGCCAGCAGCTTAGCGGGAACTCAAGAGACCCAGTACTTC. V and J are TRBV5-5 and TRBJ2-5, with 7 bases identical to TRBD2. The CDR3 loop spans 14 amino acids. Trimming took 2 bases from V and 2 from J; bases not matched to a gene: 3. The germline V gene has CDR1 SGHKS and CDR2 YYEKEE (reference sequence). The entire variable domain, with the rest obtained from reference TRBV5-5 and TRBJ2-5, is as follows: DAGVTQSPTHLIKTRGQQVTLRCSPISGHKSVSWYQQVLGQGPQFIFQYYEKEERGRGNFPDRFSARQFPNYSSELNVNALLLGDSALYLCASSLAGTQETQYFGPGTRLLVL.

In this sample, this clone turned up a few times. The chain links TRBV9 to TRBJ2-3; D remains unclear. This CDR3 contains 12 residues. V was pared by 4 bases and J by 6 bases, with 9 bases between. CDR1 and CDR2 (germline): SGDLS, YYNGEE. The CDR3 sequence: CASSSHGDTQYF. In DNA form, the CDR3 reads TGTGCCAGCAGCTCCCACGGGGATACGCAGTATTTT.